These 28 T cell receptor beta chains were sequenced from one sample in a study of blood T cell repertoires in COVID-19. Sequencing used immunoSEQ multiplex PCR; TCRdb keeps in-frame clones, though not all of them. Among about 120,000 clones listed, over 60% were seen once. The sequencing sample was made of peripheral blood. These receptors originate from a woman of 80 years or more with acute or convalescent COVID-19.

There are a few counts of this clone. The chain carries TRBV5-1 and TRBJ2-5, with D maybe TRBD2 (5 bases). V dropped 4 bases and J dropped 5 bases, with 12 bases sitting between them. This CDR3 region has 13 residues. Germline V gene lookup returns CDR1 SGHRS and CDR2 YFSETQ. DNA for the CDR3: TGCGCCAGCAGCACCTCCGGGGTGGAGACCCAGTACTTC. It is translated as CASSTSGVETQYF.

The rearrangement joins TRBV18 to TRBJ1-3, with 10 nucleotides matching TRBD1. The V gene's germline CDR1 is KGHSH and CDR2 LQKENI. The CDR3 contains 16 residues. J gave up 2 bases and V 2 bases, and 3 bases lay outside the gene matches. CDR3 sequence (DNA): TGTGCCAGCTCACCAGACAGGGGGCGAACTGGAAACACCATATATTTT. This translates into CASSPDRGRTGNTIYF.

This rearrangement joins TRBV2 to TRBJ2-1; D may be TRBD1 (6 bases). V gave up 6 bases and J gave up 5 bases, with 11 bases separating them. CDR3 length equals 13 residues. The germline gives CDR1 SNHLY, CDR2 FYNNEI. Written as DNA, the CDR3 is TGTGCCAGCAGAGGATGGGGGCACAATGAGCAGTTCTTC. As protein: CASRGWGHNEQFF.

The chain joins TRBV29-1 to TRBJ2-2; 7 bases agree with TRBD1. The trim removed 7 bases at V and 0 bases at J, leaving 2 bases unmatched. Germline V gene lookup returns CDR1 SQVTM and CDR2 ANQGSEA. The CDR3 is 13 residues long. This CDR3 is CSAGTANTGELFF. CDR3 sequence (DNA): TGCAGCGCCGGGACAGCGAACACCGGGGAGCTGTTTTTT.

This chain links TRBV7-2 with TRBJ1-1; 7 bases map to TRBD1. V dropped 4 bases and J dropped 10; count of bases not matched to a gene: 9. Germline CDR1 is SGHTA and CDR2 is FQGNSA. This CDR3 is 13 amino acids long. This chain's CDR3 is CASSSSGGLGAFF. The DNA for the CDR3 is TGTGCCAGCAGCTCCTCAGGGGGACTGGGAGCTTTCTTT.

The V call is TRBV27, the J call TRBJ1-1, with D possibly matching TRBD1 (5 bases). From germline, CDR1 is MNHEY and CDR2 SMNVEV (reference sequence). This CDR3 is built from 15 residues. V dropped 0 bases and J dropped 4 bases, with 12 bases sitting between them. As DNA, the CDR3 is TGTGCCAGCAGTTTATCACCGGGGGTGGCCACTGAAGCTTTCTTT. This gives the protein CASSLSPGVATEAFF.

This clone was recorded once. This chain uses TRBV9 with TRBJ1-2; D unclear. The germline CDR1 and CDR2 sequences are SGDLS and YYNGEE. V gave up 3 bases and J gave up 6 bases, with 6 bases separating them. CDR3 length equals 11 residues. This CDR3 reads CASSATHGYTF. In nucleotides, the CDR3 is TGTGCCAGCAGCGCAACACATGGCTACACCTTC.

V is TRBV18 and J is TRBJ1-5, with D unresolved. Germline values: CDR1 KGHSH, CDR2 LQKENI. The germline V and J ends were trimmed by 5 bases and 4 bases, with 15 bases remaining between them. This CDR3 comprises 15 residues. CDR3 loop: CASSAEGDLNQPQHF. In DNA form, the CDR3 reads TGTGCCAGCTCAGCAGAGGGAGATCTAAATCAGCCCCAGCATTTT.

About this clone: The sample carries other DNA sequences with the same CDR3. CDR3 nucleotide sequence: TGTGCCTGGAGTGTAGGAGGTGAAAAACTGTTTTTT. Residues: CAWSVGGEKLFF. The chain has TRBV30 and TRBJ1-4; the D is unclear. CDR1 and CDR2 from the germline V gene are GTSNPN and SVGIG (reference sequence). V gave up 0 bases and J gave up 7 bases, with 6 bases separating them. The length of the CDR3 is 12 residues.

The CDR3 is CASSLEPNQPQHF. DNA of the CDR3: TGCGCCAGCAGCTTGGAGCCTAATCAGCCCCAGCATTTT. The chain joins TRBV5-1 to TRBJ1-5; no clear D gene. Germline V CDR1 and CDR2: SGHRS, YFSETQ. The ends were cut back, 0 bases at V and 4 bases at J, with 5 bases in the middle. The CDR3 is made up of 13 amino acids.

The rearrangement joins TRBV11-2 to TRBJ2-1; 13 nucleotides agree with TRBD2. This CDR3 spans 16 amino acids. Trimming at V came to 5 bases and at J to 11 bases, leaving 12 bases not matched to a gene. CDR1 SGHAT and CDR2 FQNNGV come from the germline V gene. CDR3 in amino acids: CASSQTPGLAGSQQFF. In nucleotides, the CDR3 is TGTGCCAGCAGCCAGACGCCGGGACTAGCGGGATCTCAGCAGTTCTTC.

The rearrangement links TRBV7-3 to TRBJ2-1; 12 bases match TRBD2. Per the germline V gene, CDR1 is SGHTA and CDR2 is FQGTGA. This CDR3 region has 15 residues. J was trimmed by 3 bases and V by 5 bases; bases with no gene match: 2. The CDR3 protein is CASSATSGGYNEQFF. CDR3 coding DNA: TGTGCCAGCAGCGCGACTAGCGGGGGCTACAATGAGCAGTTCTTC.

This sequence joins TRBV2 and TRBJ2-6; D remains ambiguous. The V gene lost 6 bases and the J gene lost 1 base, with 10 bases spanning the gap. The germline V gene has CDR1 SNHLY and CDR2 FYNNEI. The CDR3 contains 15 residues. The CDR3 DNA reads as TGTGCCAGCAGGGCTGAAATATCTGGGGCCAACGTCCTGACTTTC. Encoded protein: CASRAEISGANVLTF.

This clone was recorded a few times. The genes are TRBV4-2 and TRBJ1-2; D remains unclear. The V end was cut by 0 bases, the J end by 2 bases, with 10 bases between. This CDR3 region has 15 residues. Germline CDR1 and CDR2: LGHNA and YNFKEQ. The DNA of the CDR3 is TGTGCCAGCAGCCAAGATATTGTCACAAACTATGGCTACACCTTC. Its translation is CASSQDIVTNYGYTF.

The chain is built from TRBV2 and TRBJ1-5; no firm D call. The CDR3 has 15 residues. The germline CDR1 and CDR2 sequences are SNHLY and FYNNEI. The V gene lost 1 base and the J gene lost 0 bases, with 7 bases spanning the gap. CDR3 bases: TGTGCCAGCAGTGAAGGAGCGAGTAGCAATCAGCCCCAGCATTTT. Residues: CASSEGASSNQPQHF.

The chain joins TRBV5-1 to TRBJ1-6, with 7 bases aligning to TRBD1. The germline CDR1 and CDR2 sequences are SGHRS and YFSETQ. The CDR3 has 15 amino acids. The trim removed 0 bases at V and 9 bases at J, leaving 6 bases unmatched. Here the CDR3 DNA reads TGCGCCAGCAGCTTGGGGCAGGGGGAAGTTTCACCCCTCCACTTT. Translated: CASSLGQGEVSPLHF.

The chain links TRBV28 to TRBJ2-5, with 9 bases matching TRBD2. The CDR3 length is 14 residues. With V trimmed by 4 bases and J by 4 bases, 4 bases remained unmatched. CDR1 is MDHEN and CDR2 is SYDVKM in the germline V gene. CDR3 sequence (DNA): TGTGCCAGCAGTTGGCGGGAGGGAGGAGAGACCCAGTACTTC. Translating gives CASSWREGGETQYF.

This clone was recorded once. V is TRBV5-8 and J is TRBJ1-5, with unresolved D. The CDR3 sequence is 13 residues long. The V gene's germline CDR1 is SGHTS and CDR2 YDEGEE. With 1 base removed from V and 3 bases from J, the gap between germline ends came to 5 bases. The CDR3 here is CASSLIVNQPQHF. In DNA, the CDR3 is TGTGCCAGCAGCTTGATCGTCAATCAGCCCCAGCATTTT.

This chain joins TRBV19 and TRBJ1-1; 8 bases match TRBD1. Germline V gene sequence: CDR1 LNHDA, CDR2 SQIVND (reference sequence). V lost 5 bases to trimming and J lost 5 bases; unmatched junction nucleotides: 10. The CDR3 has 15 amino acids. DNA for the CDR3: TGTGCCAGTAGTTTCCGGGCAGGGGGCGAGACTGAAGCTTTCTTT. It translates to CASSFRAGGETEAFF.

This clone appeared many times. J is TRBJ1-1 and V is TRBV7-9; the match to TRBD1 covers 7 bases. This CDR3 comprises 12 residues. CDR1 SEHNR and CDR2 FQNEAQ come from the germline V gene (reference sequence). V shed 3 bases and J 8 bases; nucleotides not matched to a gene: 3. CDR3 sequence reads: CASSLGQSEAFF. DNA of the CDR3: TGTGCCAGCAGCTTGGGACAGAGCGAAGCTTTCTTT.

This clone turned up a few times. The gene calls are TRBV5-6 and TRBJ2-6; D may be TRBD2 (7 bases). Between the trimmed V and J ends, which lost 0 bases and 0 bases, there was a span of 16 bases. Looked up from germline, CDR1 is SGHDT and CDR2 is YYEEEE. The CDR3 covers 19 residues. CDR3 in amino acids: CASSLEGGQHISGANVLTF. CDR3 nucleotides: TGTGCCAGCAGCTTGGAGGGGGGGCAACATATCTCTGGGGCCAACGTCCTGACTTTC. The variable domain in full, with the rest retrieved from reference TRBV5-6 and TRBJ2-6, is DAGVTQSPTHLIKTRGQQVTLRCSPKSGHDTVSWYQQALGQGPQFIFQYYEEEERQRGNFPDRFSGHQFPNYSSELNVNALLLGDSALYLCASSLEGGQHISGANVLTFGAGSRLTVL.

The V gene is TRBV12-3 or TRBV12-4, the J gene TRBJ1-1, with 9 bases aligning to TRBD1. The CDR3 spans 13 residues. With V trimmed by 5 bases and J by 7 bases, 5 bases remained unmatched. The CDR3 sequence is CASSLQGAGEAFF. CDR3 bases: TGTGCCAGCAGTCTACAGGGGGCCGGTGAAGCTTTCTTT.

This chain links TRBV3-1 (or the pseudogene TRBV3-2) with TRBJ1-1; D gene ambiguous. Trimming took 4 bases from V and 1 from J, leaving 16 bases between them. Germline loops: CDR1 LGHDT, CDR2 YNNKEL (reference sequence). This CDR3 is 16 amino acids long. In nucleotides, the CDR3 is TGTGCCAGCAGCCCCAAGCCCGCGAGCGCGAACACTGAAGCTTTCTTT. Translation gives CASSPKPASANTEAFF.

V is TRBV7-2 and J is TRBJ1-1, with D hard to call. Germline V gives CDR1 SGHTA, CDR2 FQGNSA. V was cut by 4 bases and J by 0 bases, with 15 bases left in between. This CDR3 has 16 amino acids. Written as DNA, the CDR3 is TGTGCCAGCAGCTCCCATAAGACACCCATGAACACTGAAGCTTTCTTT. Its translation is CASSSHKTPMNTEAFF.

V is TRBV7-9 and J is TRBJ2-1; 10 bases map to TRBD2. J lost 10 bases, V lost 6 bases, and 12 bases had no gene match. Germline-derived CDR1 and CDR2 are SEHNR and FQNEAQ (reference sequence). This CDR3 is built from 15 residues. CDR3 nucleotides: TGTGCCAGCAGTCCTCCGGGACTAGCGACTAAAGAGCAGTTCTTC. It codes for CASSPPGLATKEQFF.

The genes are TRBV7-2 and TRBJ1-2; TRBD1 aligns across 11 bases. The V and J ends lost 5 bases and 1 base, in that order; junction bases with no gene match: 12. Germline V lookup: CDR1 SGHTA, CDR2 FQGNSA. The CDR3 length is 18 residues. The CDR3 loop is CASSEPGTGGVGNYGYTF. For the CDR3, the DNA is TGTGCCAGCAGCGAACCCGGGACAGGGGGAGTTGGTAACTATGGCTACACCTTC.

The chain has TRBV28 and TRBJ1-1; D possibly corresponds to TRBD1 (5 bases). The V end was cut by 5 bases, the J end by 3 bases, with 19 bases between. The V gene's germline CDR1 is MDHEN and CDR2 SYDVKM. CDR3 length equals 16 residues. The CDR3 sequence is CASSGSGGVPYTEAFF. The CDR3 DNA follows: TGTGCCAGCAGTGGGTCGGGGGGAGTACCTTACACTGAAGCTTTCTTT.

The rearrangement uses TRBV3-1 (or the pseudogene TRBV3-2) and TRBJ1-1; weak D call: TRBD1 (6 bases). The V gene's germline CDR1 is LGHDT and CDR2 YNNKEL (reference sequence). With 3 bases removed from V and 4 bases from J, the gap between germline ends came to 15 bases. This CDR3 contains 15 residues. CDR3 sequence reads: CASSQRDTLSTEAFF. In DNA form, the CDR3 reads TGTGCCAGCAGCCAGAGGGACACCTTGAGCACTGAAGCTTTCTTT.